The clone carrying this T cell receptor (beta chain) came up many times. TCRdb reanalysed the RT-PCR reads using MiXCR and keeps one entry per CDR3 protein. The table records about 680,000 distinct CDR3 sequences, 14% of them present only once. Losses at the gene ends were 4 bases for V and 7 bases for J; bases not matched to a gene: 6. CDR1 and CDR2 from the germline V gene are SGDLS and YYNGEE. This CDR3 contains 14 residues. This clonotype was obtained from a female donor in good health, serving as a healthy control. Sample: memory CD4+ T cells from blood. The rearrangement uses TRBV9 and TRBJ2-1, with 9 bases aligning to TRBD1. The CDR3 sequence is CASSSQQGANEQFF. Here the CDR3 DNA reads TGTGCCAGCAGCTCACAACAGGGGGCGAATGAGCAGTTCTTC.